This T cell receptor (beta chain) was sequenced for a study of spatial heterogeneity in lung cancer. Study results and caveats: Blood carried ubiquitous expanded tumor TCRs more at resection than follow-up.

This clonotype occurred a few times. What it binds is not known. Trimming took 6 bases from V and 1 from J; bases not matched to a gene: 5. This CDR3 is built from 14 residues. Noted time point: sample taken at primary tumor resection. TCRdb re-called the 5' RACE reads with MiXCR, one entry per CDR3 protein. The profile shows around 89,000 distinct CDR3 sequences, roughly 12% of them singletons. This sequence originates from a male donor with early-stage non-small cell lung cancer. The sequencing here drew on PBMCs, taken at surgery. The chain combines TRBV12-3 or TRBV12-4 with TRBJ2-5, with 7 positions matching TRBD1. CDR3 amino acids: CASSRNRGQETQYF. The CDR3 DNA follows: TGTGCCAGCAGCCGGAACAGGGGCCAAGAGACCCAGTACTTC.